This passage covers 24 T cell receptor beta chains from one sample sequenced in a study of identical twins. TCRdb re-called the 5' RACE reads through MiXCR, storing one row per CDR3 protein. Here the sample spans about 810,000 distinct CDR3 sequences, approximately 13% being singletons. The data were also submitted as part of a second study, on yellow fever vaccine responses in identical twins.

The source material was PBMCs. The receptors here all came from a woman between 18 and 30 years old in good health.

The chain carries TRBV6-6 and TRBJ2-1, with D maybe TRBD2 (6 bases). Germline V gene lookup returns CDR1 MNHNY and CDR2 SVGAGI (reference sequence). V lost 2 bases to trimming and J lost 9 bases, with 11 bases between them. The CDR3 length is 13 residues. CDR3 in amino acids: CASSYPQGLEQFF. CDR3 nucleotide sequence: TGTGCCAGCAGTTACCCTCAGGGACTTGAGCAGTTCTTC.

The chain combines TRBV11-3 with TRBJ2-5; 8 nucleotides match TRBD2. From germline, CDR1 is SGHNT and CDR2 YENEEA. V was clipped by 6 bases and J by 2 bases; unmatched bases: 14. The CDR3 loop spans 17 amino acids. CDR3 nucleotide sequence: TGTGCCAGCAGTCGTCTCCTTCAGACTAGCGAACAAGAGACCCAGTACTTC. It translates to CASSRLLQTSEQETQYF.

There are many counts of this clonotype. The chain employs TRBV28 and TRBJ2-7; possibly TRBD2 for D (5 bases). V lost 6 bases, J lost 2 bases, and 14 bases lay in between. The germline CDR1 and CDR2 sequences are MDHEN and SYDVKM. The CDR3 length is 14 residues. In DNA, the CDR3 is TGTGCCAGCAGGGATAGTGGGAGAGCCTACGAGCAGTACTTC. Amino acid sequence: CASRDSGRAYEQYF.

There are many counts of this clonotype. The J gene is TRBJ2-7, the V gene TRBV28, with TRBD2 as a possible D gene (5 bases). Germline loops: CDR1 MDHEN, CDR2 SYDVKM. CDR3 length: 12 amino acids. Trimming took 6 bases from V and 3 from J, leaving 9 bases between them. CDR3 loop: CASRGSNYEQYV. The CDR3 bases are TGTGCCAGCAGGGGGAGCAACTACGAGCAGTACGTC.

This clonotype was counted a few times. The rearrangement links TRBV4-2 to TRBJ2-2; D is unclear. The germline V and J ends were trimmed by 0 bases and 7 bases, with 9 bases remaining between them. CDR1 LGHNA and CDR2 YNFKEQ come from the germline V gene. The length of the CDR3 is 14 residues. The CDR3: CASSQEGYGGELFF. The CDR3 region has the DNA TGTGCCAGCAGCCAAGAGGGTTATGGCGGGGAGCTGTTTTTT.

This clonotype has a count of ten or more. The chain links TRBV20-1 to TRBJ2-5; 11 bases are a match to TRBD2. Per germline, CDR1 DFQATT and CDR2 SNEGSKA (reference sequence). The CDR3 spans 14 residues. V was clipped by 6 bases and J by 5 bases; unmatched bases: 8. The CDR3 sequence: CSASSGRETETQYF. DNA for the CDR3: TGCAGTGCGAGTAGCGGGAGGGAGACGGAGACCCAGTACTTC.

This clonotype has just a few counts. The J gene is TRBJ2-3, the V gene TRBV24-1; 7 bases are a match to TRBD1. J gave up 1 base and V 12 bases, and 6 bases lay outside the gene matches. Germline lookup yields CDR1 KGHDR and CDR2 SFDVKD. The CDR3 spans 13 residues. For the CDR3, the DNA is TGTGCCGTCCGGGACAGACGCACAGATACGCAGTATTTT. This codes for CAVRDRRTDTQYF.

V usage is TRBV3-1 and J usage is TRBJ2-1, with 9 bases fitting TRBD1. The CDR3 spans 16 residues. Trimming cost V 2 bases and J 4 bases; bases outside gene matches: 6. Germline assignment: CDR1 LGHDT and CDR2 YNNKEL (reference sequence). The DNA of the CDR3 is TGTGCCAGCAGCCAAAACCGGGACAGGGATTACAATGAGCAGTTCTTC. It specifies CASSQNRDRDYNEQFF.

This clonotype was detected only a few times. The chain links TRBV14 to TRBJ1-2, with D hard to call. V shed 1 base and J shed 7 bases, with 10 bases lying between them. The CDR3 spans 13 residues. Germline V gives CDR1 SGHDN, CDR2 FVKESK. The CDR3 DNA reads TGTGCCAGCAGCCAAGGGACCGCCTTTGGCTACACCTTC. Residues: CASSQGTAFGYTF.

The table lists this clonotype with a few counts. In nucleotides, the CDR3 is TGCGCCAGCAGTTTCACGGGTTATAGCAATCAGCCCCAGCATTTT. Protein: CASSFTGYSNQPQHF. The gene calls are TRBV10-2 and TRBJ1-5; D ambiguous. The CDR3 covers 15 residues. V lost 5 bases, J lost 0 bases, and 11 bases lay in between. Germline values: CDR1 WSHSY, CDR2 SAAADI.

The rearrangement uses TRBV5-1 and TRBJ2-7; unclear D gene. Per the germline V gene, CDR1 is SGHRS and CDR2 is YFSETQ. The CDR3 sequence is 13 residues long. The V and J ends lost 3 bases and 3 bases respectively, with 10 bases between them. CDR3: CASSWLGHYEQYF. CDR3 bases: TGCGCCAGCAGCTGGCTTGGCCACTACGAGCAGTACTTC. The full variable domain, in which reference TRBV5-1 and TRBJ2-7 provide the parts outside the CDR3, is KAGVTQTPRYLIKTRGQQVTLSCSPISGHRSVSWYQQTPGQGLQFLFEYFSETQRNKGNFPGRFSGRQFSNSRSEMNVSTLELGDSALYLCASSWLGHYEQYFGPGTRLTVT.

This clonotype was recorded at least ten times. The chain carries TRBV3-1 and TRBJ1-3; D is uncertain. This CDR3 region has 13 residues. V was pared by 3 bases and J by 0 bases, with 3 bases between. The germline V gene has CDR1 LGHDT and CDR2 YNNKEL (reference sequence). The CDR3 here is CASSQGSGNTIYF. The CDR3 DNA reads TGTGCCAGCAGCCAGGGCTCTGGAAACACCATATATTTT.

This clonotype was observed a few times. CDR3 bases: TGTGCCAGCAGCCCCCCCGGGACAGGGAGCGAGCAGTACTTC. Protein product: CASSPPGTGSEQYF. The chain employs TRBV5-4 and TRBJ2-7, with 9 bases fitting TRBD1. The length of the CDR3 is 14 residues. V trimming: 4 bases; J trimming: 6 bases; junction bases outside the gene matches: 8. Germline lookup yields CDR1 SGHNT and CDR2 YYREEE (reference sequence).

This clonotype showed up just a few times. The rearrangement links TRBV10-1 to TRBJ2-1; TRBD1 matches at 7 bases. Trimming at V came to 4 bases and at J to 7 bases, leaving 10 bases not matched to a gene. CDR3 length: 15 residues. Per germline, CDR1 WNHNN and CDR2 SYGVQD (reference sequence). The CDR3 loop reads CASSGGQGEWNEQFF. In DNA, the CDR3 is TGCGCCAGCAGTGGGGGGCAGGGGGAATGGAATGAGCAGTTCTTC.

This clonotype was seen a handful of times. The chain links TRBV2 to TRBJ2-2; TRBD1 might be the D (6 bases). V was clipped by 1 base and J by 5 bases, with 11 bases between them. The CDR3 covers 15 residues. Germline assignment: CDR1 SNHLY and CDR2 FYNNEI. As DNA, the CDR3 is TGTGCCAGCAGTGAAGTTGGGGGCCGGACCGGGGAGCTGTTTTTT. Encoded protein: CASSEVGGRTGELFF.

This clonotype was seen a few times. V usage is TRBV18 and J usage is TRBJ2-2; D call uncertain. Trimming cost V 1 base and J 7 bases, with 10 bases left between them. Germline CDR1 is KGHSH and CDR2 is LQKENI. The CDR3 runs to 14 residues. CDR3 sequence: CASSPLRAGGELFF. The CDR3 DNA is TGTGCCAGCTCACCACTCCGGGCCGGCGGGGAGCTGTTTTTT. The full variable domain, its missing parts supplied by reference TRBV18 and TRBJ2-2, is NAGVMQNPRHLVRRRGQEARLRCSPMKGHSHVYWYRQLPEEGLKFMVYLQKENIIDESGMPKERFSAEFPKEGPSILRIQQVVRGDSAAYFCASSPLRAGGELFFGEGSRLTVL.

The chain carries TRBV6-5 and TRBJ2-2, with a tentative D call TRBD1 (6 bases). The CDR3 consists of 16 residues. Germline V gives CDR1 MNHEY, CDR2 SVGAGI. V shed 4 bases and J shed 6 bases, with 18 bases lying between them. DNA for the CDR3: TGTGCCAGCAGTTTCCAACATCCCAGGGGTTCCGGGGAGCTGTTTTTT. It encodes CASSFQHPRGSGELFF.

This clonotype was seen a few times. This chain joins TRBV20-1 and TRBJ2-2; possibly TRBD2 for D (5 bases). Trimming removed 0 bases from V and 1 base from J, with 9 bases in between. The CDR3 length is 15 residues. Germline lookup yields CDR1 DFQATT and CDR2 SNEGSKA (reference sequence). The DNA for the CDR3 is TGCAGTGCTAGAGATATAGCGTGGAACACCGGGGAGCTGTTTTTT. Protein: CSARDIAWNTGELFF.

The chain is built from TRBV24-1 and TRBJ2-1; D possibly corresponds to TRBD2 (5 bases). V shed 3 bases and J shed 2 bases, with 10 bases lying between them. Germline V gene lookup returns CDR1 KGHDR and CDR2 SFDVKD. The CDR3 has 15 residues. For the CDR3, the DNA is TGTGCCACCAGTGATCGGACTGGAACCTACAATGAGCAGTTCTTC. Encoded protein: CATSDRTGTYNEQFF.

This rearrangement joins TRBV3-1 to TRBJ2-1; the match to TRBD2 covers 9 bases. The CDR3 runs to 16 residues. Germline assignment: CDR1 LGHDT and CDR2 YNNKEL (reference sequence). The trim removed 0 bases at V and 7 bases at J, leaving 7 bases unmatched. CDR3 in amino acids: CASSQETSGLWNEQFF. The CDR3 DNA sequence: TGTGCCAGCAGCCAAGAGACTAGCGGCTTGTGGAATGAGCAGTTCTTC.

This clonotype was seen only a few times. This rearrangement joins TRBV20-1 to TRBJ2-5, with TRBD1 identical over 7 bases. V lost 5 bases to trimming and J lost 5 bases; unmatched junction nucleotides: 5. Germline V gene sequence: CDR1 DFQATT, CDR2 SNEGSKA (reference sequence). This CDR3 has 12 residues. CDR3 amino acids: CSALTGPETQYF. CDR3 in DNA: TGCAGTGCTTTGACAGGGCCCGAGACCCAGTACTTC.

This clonotype has a handful of counts. The V call is TRBV7-8, the J call TRBJ1-1, with 7 bases lining up with TRBD1. Germline V CDR1 and CDR2: SGHVS, FQNEAQ. The length of the CDR3 is 17 residues. The junction had 11 bases not matched to a gene; V was cut back by 3 bases and J by 1 base. Written as DNA, the CDR3 is TGTGCCAGCAGCTTGGGAGGGGGCGGATTCGGGAACACTGAAGCTTTCTTT. Translation gives CASSLGGGGFGNTEAFF.

This clonotype appeared many times. The chain links TRBV20-1 to TRBJ2-1; the match to TRBD2 covers 9 bases. The CDR3 sequence is 16 residues long. CDR1 and CDR2 (germline): DFQATT, SNEGSKA (reference sequence). The junction had 12 bases not matched to a gene; V was cut back by 5 bases and J by 4 bases. Written as DNA, the CDR3 is TGCAGTGCTGACCCCCCTAGCGGGATGGGTTACAATGAGCAGTTCTTC. Its protein is CSADPPSGMGYNEQFF.

The J gene is TRBJ2-1, the V gene TRBV5-1; D possibly uses TRBD1 or TRBD2 (5 bases each). CDR3 size: 15 residues. Germline CDR1 is SGHRS and CDR2 is YFSETQ. The ends were cut back, 6 bases at V and 2 bases at J, with 15 bases in the middle. Here the CDR3 DNA reads TGCGCCAGCACCTCCGGGGACGGAGCCTACAATGAGCAGTTCTTC. Translating it yields CASTSGDGAYNEQFF.